Following are 25 T cell receptor beta chains from one sample sequenced in a study of cytomegalovirus exposure and HLA in healthy donors (dated by TCRdb to about 2017). Library generation was performed with the immunoSEQ multiplex PCR assay. A mixture of 60 forward primers for TCR Vbeta segments and 13 reverse primers for TCR Jbeta segments was used in the multiplex PCR. The immuneACCESS repertoire file appears here via TCRdb, limited to in-frame rearrangements. These files lack a portion of the clones; in checked studies, under half of the deficit traces to unresolved V genes, and the cause of the others is not known. The sample table includes 40,000 to 50,000 clones. The ten largest clones represent 1% to 1.5% of the sample. The sample was PBMCs. The receptor set was obtained from a man aged 30 to 45 in good health and CMV-seronegative.

This chain links TRBV6-6 with TRBJ2-1; 13 bases align to TRBD2. Germline values: CDR1 MNHNY, CDR2 SVGAGI (reference sequence). After removal of 0 bases from V and 10 bases from J, the junction contained 3 bases not matched to a gene. CDR3 length: 15 residues. DNA of the CDR3: TGTGCCAGCAGTTACTCCGGACTAGCGGGAGAGGAGCAGTTCTTC. It translates to CASSYSGLAGEEQFF.

The chain links TRBV30 to TRBJ1-1; D is ambiguous. Trimming removed 3 bases at V and 1 base at J, with 6 bases between. The CDR3 loop spans 12 amino acids. CDR1 is GTSNPN and CDR2 is SVGIG in the germline V gene (reference sequence). CDR3 residues: CAWREGNTEAFF. As DNA, the CDR3 is TGTGCCTGGAGGGAGGGGAACACTGAAGCTTTCTTT. Full variable domain (remainder filled in from reference TRBV30 and TRBJ1-1): SQTIHQWPATLVQPVGSPLSLECTVEGTSNPNLYWYRQAAGRGLQLLFYSVGIGQISSEVPQNLSASRPQDRQFILSSKKLLLSDSGFYLCAWREGNTEAFFGQGTRLTVV.

The CDR3 sequence is CASSLSGGRAYEQYF. The DNA for the CDR3 is TGCGCCAGCAGCTTGTCCGGGGGACGCGCCTACGAGCAGTACTTC. The chain is built from TRBV5-1 and TRBJ2-7; possible D gene TRBD2, 6 bases. Trimming shortened V by 1 base and J by 2 bases, and 13 bases separated the two germline ends. The CDR3 length is 15 residues. Germline CDR1 is SGHRS and CDR2 is YFSETQ.

The rearrangement links TRBV6-5 to TRBJ2-3; D not certain. Germline loops: CDR1 MNHEY, CDR2 SVGAGI. Between the trimmed V and J ends, which lost 6 bases and 2 bases, there was a span of 15 bases. The CDR3 runs 15 residues. Here the CDR3 reads CASSLSILVTDTQYF. DNA for the CDR3: TGTGCCAGCAGCCTTTCCATCCTAGTCACAGATACGCAGTATTTT.

The chain is built from TRBV5-1 and TRBJ1-1; TRBD1 is a possible D gene (6 bases). V was shortened by 0 bases and J by 8 bases, with 17 bases between the two germline ends. CDR1 SGHRS and CDR2 YFSETQ come from the germline V gene. This CDR3 region has 15 residues. The CDR3 DNA follows: TGCGCCAGCAGCTTGGACGAGGGGGTAGGAAAGGAAGCTTTCTTT. Protein sequence: CASSLDEGVGKEAFF.

The chain has TRBV5-1 and TRBJ2-7; D is perhaps TRBD2 (5 bases). Germline V gene lookup returns CDR1 SGHRS and CDR2 YFSETQ. Deletions cut 0 bases from V and 3 bases from J, with 7 bases between. The CDR3 has 13 amino acids. The CDR3 DNA sequence: TGCGCCAGCAGCTTGGGGACTGGCTACGAGCAGTACTTC. This codes for CASSLGTGYEQYF.

J is TRBJ1-2 and V is TRBV30; 8 bases are a match to TRBD1. The V gene's germline CDR1 is GTSNPN and CDR2 SVGIG (reference sequence). Unmatched junction bases numbered 4, after V lost 0 bases and J lost 4 bases. The CDR3 runs 14 residues. The CDR3 spells CAWSVLGTGYGYTF. CDR3 nucleotide sequence: TGTGCCTGGAGTGTACTTGGGACAGGCTATGGCTACACCTTC. Using reference TRBV30 and TRBJ1-2 for the parts outside the CDR3, the full variable domain is SQTIHQWPATLVQPVGSPLSLECTVEGTSNPNLYWYRQAAGRGLQLLFYSVGIGQISSEVPQNLSASRPQDRQFILSSKKLLLSDSGFYLCAWSVLGTGYGYTFGSGTRLTVV.

As to this clone: Other nucleotide sequences from this sample produce the same CDR3. This chain connects TRBV30 to TRBJ1-5, with D possibly being TRBD1 (5 bases). The germline gives CDR1 GTSNPN, CDR2 SVGIG (reference sequence). The CDR3 runs to 13 residues. V was trimmed by 2 bases and J by 4 bases, leaving 9 bases between them. CDR3 nucleotides: TGTGCCTGGAGTCCCCAGGGAAATCAGCCCCAGCATTTT. It specifies CAWSPQGNQPQHF.

This chain joins TRBV9 and TRBJ2-2; 9 positions match TRBD1. The CDR3 covers 17 residues. Germline V CDR1 and CDR2: SGDLS, YYNGEE. With 4 bases clipped from V and 4 bases from J, the junction kept 11 bases outside the gene matches. CDR3: CASSLQQQGARTGELFF. CDR3 sequence (DNA): TGTGCCAGCAGCCTCCAACAACAGGGGGCACGCACCGGGGAGCTGTTTTTT.

This CDR3 is CASNNRGANVLTF. For the CDR3, the DNA is TGTGCCAGTAACAACCGCGGGGCCAACGTCCTGACTTTC. J is TRBJ2-6 and V is TRBV19, with D hard to call. This CDR3 has 13 amino acids. V was clipped by 7 bases and J by 4 bases, with 8 bases between them. Per germline, CDR1 LNHDA and CDR2 SQIVND (reference sequence).

The chain recombines TRBV4-3 with TRBJ2-2; the D gene is possibly TRBD2 (5 bases). V dropped 0 bases and J dropped 4 bases, with 12 bases sitting between them. The germline gives CDR1 LGHNA, CDR2 YSLEER. The CDR3 has 16 amino acids. The CDR3: CASSQDIPSSTGELFF. The CDR3 DNA is TGCGCCAGCAGCCAAGATATTCCTAGCAGCACCGGGGAGCTGTTTTTT.

The chain is built from TRBV9 and TRBJ2-7; a possible D gene is TRBD1 (6 bases). Germline V gives CDR1 SGDLS, CDR2 YYNGEE. V lost 0 bases to trimming and J lost 2 bases, with 12 bases between them. The CDR3 is 15 residues long. CDR3 protein: CASSVGTGLTYEQYF. CDR3 DNA sequence: TGTGCCAGCAGCGTAGGTACAGGGCTAACCTACGAGCAGTACTTC.

The chain employs TRBV19 and TRBJ2-1; D is ambiguous. Trimming shortened V by 7 bases and J by 0 bases, and 10 bases separated the two germline ends. The CDR3 has 14 amino acids. Germline CDR1 LNHDA, CDR2 SQIVND (reference sequence). DNA of the CDR3: TGTGCCAGTACAGTAGCAGTCTCCTACAATGAGCAGTTCTTC. Encoded protein: CASTVAVSYNEQFF.

The rearrangement joins TRBV4-2 to TRBJ2-1; D is uncertain. The CDR3 contains 16 residues. Germline V gene data show CDR1 as LGHNA and CDR2 as YNFKEQ. Trimming pared 0 bases from V and 5 bases from J, leaving 14 bases between. CDR3 sequence reads: CASSQDRLGQDNEQFF. For the CDR3, the DNA is TGTGCCAGCAGCCAAGATCGCCTAGGCCAAGACAATGAGCAGTTCTTC.

This rearrangement joins TRBV4-1 to TRBJ1-2, with D possibly TRBD1 on 6 matching bases. V was trimmed by 0 bases and J by 3 bases, leaving 11 bases between them. CDR1 and CDR2 from the germline V gene are MGHRA and YSYEKL. The CDR3 contains 15 residues. In DNA, the CDR3 is TGCGCCAGCAGCCAAGAAAGGGGGAGGGACTATGGCTACACCTTC. Its translation: CASSQERGRDYGYTF.

The chain links TRBV15 to TRBJ2-2; tentative D call: TRBD2 (7 bases). Trimming removed 8 bases from V and 3 bases from J, with 16 bases in between. CDR3 size: 15 residues. In germline, CDR1 is LNHNV, CDR2 YYDKDF (reference sequence). DNA for the CDR3: TGTGCCACCCGGGAAGGGGGAGGGGACACCGGGGAGCTGTTTTTT. It yields the protein CATREGGGDTGELFF.

V is TRBV19 and J is TRBJ1-1, with a possible D match to TRBD1 (5 bases). V dropped 7 bases and J dropped 3 bases, with 18 bases sitting between them. The germline gives CDR1 LNHDA, CDR2 SQIVND (reference sequence). This CDR3 region has 15 residues. In nucleotides, the CDR3 is TGTGCCAGTATACCAGGGCGAACTTGGGACACTGAAGCTTTCTTT. It specifies CASIPGRTWDTEAFF. The whole variable domain, filled in from reference TRBV19 and TRBJ1-1, reads DGGITQSPKYLFRKEGQNVTLSCEQNLNHDAMYWYRQDPGQGLRLIYYSQIVNDFQKGDIAEGYSVSREKKESFPLTVTSAQKNPTAFYLCASIPGRTWDTEAFFGQGTRLTVV.

This chain uses TRBV4-3 with TRBJ2-3; a possible D gene is TRBD2 (6 bases). The germline V and J ends were trimmed by 0 bases and 4 bases, with 11 bases remaining between them. This CDR3 has 15 residues. CDR1 is LGHNA, CDR2 YSLEER, per germline. This CDR3 reads CASSQEEGLADTQYF. For the CDR3, the DNA is TGCGCCAGCAGCCAAGAGGAGGGGCTTGCAGATACGCAGTATTTT.

The chain recombines TRBV2 with TRBJ2-3, with TRBD1 as a possible D gene (5 bases). The germline CDR1 and CDR2 sequences are SNHLY and FYNNEI. V lost 4 bases to trimming and J lost 6 bases, with 23 bases between them. The CDR3 length is 17 residues. CDR3 sequence: CASSAFGVDPKGDTQYF. The CDR3 DNA reads as TGTGCCAGCAGTGCATTCGGTGTGGACCCCAAGGGGGATACGCAGTATTTT.

The chain has TRBV6-5 and TRBJ1-1; D call uncertain. The CDR3 contains 15 residues. Between the trimmed V and J ends, which lost 0 bases and 3 bases, there was a span of 11 bases. From germline, CDR1 is MNHEY and CDR2 SVGAGI. Written as DNA, the CDR3 is TGTGCCAGCAGTTACTCGAACACTAGGGACACTGAAGCTTTCTTT. This gives the protein CASSYSNTRDTEAFF.

The CDR3 is CASSERTVWVSGANVLTF. The CDR3 coding sequence is TGTGCCAGCAGTGAGAGGACAGTGTGGGTCTCTGGGGCCAACGTCCTGACTTTC. This chain joins TRBV6-1 and TRBJ2-6, with a tentative D call TRBD1 (6 bases). The CDR3 has 18 residues. V lost 3 bases, J lost 0 bases, and 15 bases lay in between. CDR1 is MNHNS, CDR2 SASEGT, per germline.

The rearrangement links TRBV7-9 to TRBJ1-2; 8 bases map to TRBD1. This CDR3 is 15 amino acids long. The V gene's germline CDR1 is SEHNR and CDR2 FQNEAQ (reference sequence). V lost 5 bases, J lost 6 bases, and 11 bases stayed unmatched. The CDR3 region is CASSPPQGGIHGYTF. Written as DNA, the CDR3 is TGTGCCAGCAGCCCACCACAGGGGGGAATTCATGGCTACACCTTC. The full variable domain, completed using reference TRBV7-9 and TRBJ1-2, is DTGVSQNPRHKITKRGQNVTFRCDPISEHNRLYWYRQTLGQGPEFLTYFQNEAQLEKSRLLSDRFSAERPKGSFSTLEIQRTEQGDSAMYLCASSPPQGGIHGYTFGSGTRLTVV.

V gene TRBV27 combines with J gene TRBJ2-3, with TRBD2 matching 7 bases. Germline CDR1 MNHEY, CDR2 SMNVEV (reference sequence). V dropped 2 bases and J dropped 4; count of bases not matched to a gene: 6. The CDR3 has 15 residues. CDR3: CASSLGGGSPDTQYF. CDR3 in DNA: TGTGCCAGCAGTTTAGGGGGAGGGTCCCCAGATACGCAGTATTTT.

The chain combines TRBV7-2 with TRBJ2-7; D is ambiguous. Trimming stripped 4 bases from V and 5 bases from J, with 6 bases between. The CDR3 sequence is 11 residues long. Germline CDR1 SGHTA, CDR2 FQGNSA. The CDR3: CASSSYDEQYF. The CDR3 region has the DNA TGTGCCAGCAGCTCTTATGACGAGCAGTACTTC.

The rearrangement joins TRBV30 to TRBJ2-5; 15 positions agree with TRBD2. Per the germline V gene, CDR1 is GTSNPN and CDR2 is SVGIG (reference sequence). V trimming: 4 bases; J trimming: 11 bases; junction bases outside the gene matches: 8. The CDR3 is 14 residues long. The CDR3 protein is CAWTGLAGGGEQYF. The CDR3 DNA sequence: TGTGCCTGGACCGGACTAGCGGGAGGGGGGGAGCAGTACTTC.